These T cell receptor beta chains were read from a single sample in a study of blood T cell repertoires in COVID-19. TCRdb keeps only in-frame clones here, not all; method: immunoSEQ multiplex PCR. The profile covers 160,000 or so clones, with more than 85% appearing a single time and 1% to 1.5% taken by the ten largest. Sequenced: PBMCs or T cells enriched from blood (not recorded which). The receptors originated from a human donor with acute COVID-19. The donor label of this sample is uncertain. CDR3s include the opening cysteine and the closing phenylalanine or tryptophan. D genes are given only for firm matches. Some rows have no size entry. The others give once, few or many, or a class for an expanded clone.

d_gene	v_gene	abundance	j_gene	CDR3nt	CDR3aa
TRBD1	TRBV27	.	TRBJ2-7	TGTGCCAGCCGGGACAGGGGCTACGAGCAGTACTTC	CASRDRGYEQYF
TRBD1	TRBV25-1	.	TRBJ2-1	TGTGCCAGCAGTAAACGGACAGGGAGCCTATCCAACTACAATGAGCAGTTCTTC	CASSKRTGSLSNYNEQFF
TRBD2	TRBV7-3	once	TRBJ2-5	TGTGCCAGCAGCTTGCGCGGGGGAGGAGAGACCCAGTACTTC	CASSLRGGGETQYF
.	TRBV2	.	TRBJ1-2	TGTGCCAGCAGTGATCAGGGTGGGGACTATGGCTACACCTTC	CASSDQGGDYGYTF
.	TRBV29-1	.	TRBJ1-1	TGCAGCGTTTGGCAGGGTGGGGGGGACACTGAAGCTTTCTTT	CSVWQGGGDTEAFF
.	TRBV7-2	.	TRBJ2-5	TGTGCCAGCAGCTTAGCCGGCTCAGACCGCGGGGAGACCCAGTACTTC	CASSLAGSDRGETQYF
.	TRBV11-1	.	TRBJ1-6	TGTGCCAGCAGCTCAAACAGGGATAATTCACCCCTCCACTTT	CASSSNRDNSPLHF
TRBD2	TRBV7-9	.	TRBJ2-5	TGTGCCAGCAGCCCAAGGACTAGCGGGGGTGTAGAGACCCAGTACTTC	CASSPRTSGGVETQYF
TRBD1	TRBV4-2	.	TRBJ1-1	TGTGCCAGCAGCCAAGATATGGCCCAGGGGGTGATGAACACTGAAGCTTTCTTT	CASSQDMAQGVMNTEAFF
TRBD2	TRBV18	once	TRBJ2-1	TGTGCCAGCTCACCGTTATTAGCGGGGGGGCCTCCTGAGCAGTTCTTC	CASSPLLAGGPPEQFF
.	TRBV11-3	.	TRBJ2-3	TGTGCCAGCAGCTTAGATGCGGGCCCAGATACGCAGTATTTT	CASSLDAGPDTQYF
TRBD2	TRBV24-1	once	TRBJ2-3	TGTGCCACCAGTGATCCTGCCCCGACTAGCGGGGGGACAGATACGCAGTATTTT	CATSDPAPTSGGTDTQYF
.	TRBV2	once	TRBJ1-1	TGTGCCAGCAGTGGTCAGGGTGAAGCTTTCTTT	CASSGQGEAFF
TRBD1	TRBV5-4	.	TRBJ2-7	TGTGCCAGCAGCTCCGGGACAGGGAACTACGAGCAGTACTTC	CASSSGTGNYEQYF
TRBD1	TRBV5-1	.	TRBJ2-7	TGCGCCAGCAGCTTGATCGGGGGACAGGGGACCTACGAGCAGTACTTC	CASSLIGGQGTYEQYF
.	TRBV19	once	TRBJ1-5	TGTGCCAGTAGTATGGCCAGCAATCAGCCCCAGCATTTT	CASSMASNQPQHF
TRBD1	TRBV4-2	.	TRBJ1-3	TGTGCCAGCAGCCAGCGTCTCGGACAGGGGAGAACTGGAAACACCATATATTTT	CASSQRLGQGRTGNTIYF
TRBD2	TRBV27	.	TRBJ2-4	TGTGCCAGCAGTTGGGCTAGCGGGGGGGGAAACATTCAGTACTTC	CASSWASGGGNIQYF
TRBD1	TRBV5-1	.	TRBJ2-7	TGCGCCAGCAGCTTGGTTCCAGGGGGAAGCTCCTACGAGCAGTACTTC	CASSLVPGGSSYEQYF
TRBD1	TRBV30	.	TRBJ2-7	TGTGCCTGGAGTTTCCGGGACAGGGGGTACTACGAGCAGTACTTC	CAWSFRDRGYYEQYF
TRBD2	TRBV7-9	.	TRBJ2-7	TGTGCCAGCAGCTTAGCCAGCGGGGGGACCTACGAGCAGTACTTC	CASSLASGGTYEQYF
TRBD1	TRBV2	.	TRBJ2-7	TGTGCCAGCGCCCCGGGACAGACCATTTACGAGCAGTACTTC	CASAPGQTIYEQYF
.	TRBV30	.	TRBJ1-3	TGTGCCTGGAGTTTCGGGGGTACGCGAAACACCATATATTTT	CAWSFGGTRNTIYF
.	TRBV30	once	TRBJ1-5	TGTGCCTGGAGTAGGGGCGGCGGTCAGCCCCAGCATTTT	CAWSRGGGQPQHF
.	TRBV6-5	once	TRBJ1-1	TGTGCCAGCAGTTACTCCCCCAGCACTGAAGCTTTCTTT	CASSYSPSTEAFF
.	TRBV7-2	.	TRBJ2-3	TGTGCCAGCAGCTTTTTAGGGGGGGCCCAGAGTGCGCAGTATTTT	CASSFLGGAQSAQYF
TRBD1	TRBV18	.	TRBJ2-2	TGTGCCAGCTCACCAACGGGACAGCACACCGGGGAGCTGTTTTTT	CASSPTGQHTGELFF
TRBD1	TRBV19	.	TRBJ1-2	TGTGCCAGTAGTCGGACGGGACAGGGGCCACACACCTTC	CASSRTGQGPHTF
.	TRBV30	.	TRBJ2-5	TGTGCCTCACGAGCTCGGGGCCAAGAGACCCAGTACTTC	CASRARGQETQYF
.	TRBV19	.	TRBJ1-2	TGTGCCAGTAATATTTACGGGACAACCTTAACTCATGGCTACACCTTC	CASNIYGTTLTHGYTF
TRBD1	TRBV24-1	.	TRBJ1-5	TGTGCCACCAGTGATGTCCGGGACAGGGAGAAGCCCCAGCATTTT	CATSDVRDREKPQHF
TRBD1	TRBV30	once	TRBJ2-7	TGTGCCTGTAAGGACAGGGCAGCATACGAGCAGTACTTC	CACKDRAAYEQYF
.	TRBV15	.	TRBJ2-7	TGTGCCACCAGCAGAGATATCGGACAGCAAGCATACGAGCAGTACTTC	CATSRDIGQQAYEQYF
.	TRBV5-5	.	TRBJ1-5	TGTGCCAGCACCCCGATGGGGGGGAGGGTATATAGCAATCAGCCCCAGCATTTT	CASTPMGGRVYSNQPQHF
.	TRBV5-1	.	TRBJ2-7	TGCGCCAGCAGCTTGGATGCGGCGGCGAGCTACGAGCAGTACTTC	CASSLDAAASYEQYF
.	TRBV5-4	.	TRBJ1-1	TGTGCCAGCAGCTTGGAACATAACACTGAAGCTTTCTTT	CASSLEHNTEAFF
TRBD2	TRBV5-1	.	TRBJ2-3	TGCGCCAGCAGCCCGGGACTAGCGGGGGACACAGATACGCAGTATTTT	CASSPGLAGDTDTQYF
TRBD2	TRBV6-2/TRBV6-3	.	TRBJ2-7	TGTGCCAGCAGCCCGGGGGGGGAAAACTACGAGCAGTACTTC	CASSPGGENYEQYF
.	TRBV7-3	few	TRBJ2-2	TGTGCCAGCAGCCCCCAGGTCACCGGGGAGCTGTTTTTT	CASSPQVTGELFF
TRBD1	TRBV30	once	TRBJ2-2	TGTGCCTTCGCCCGGGACAGGGTGAACACCGGGGAGCTGTTTTTT	CAFARDRVNTGELFF
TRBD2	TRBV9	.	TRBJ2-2	TGTGCCAGCAGCGTAGTGGGTAGCGGGCCGAACACCGGGGAGCTGTTTTTT	CASSVVGSGPNTGELFF
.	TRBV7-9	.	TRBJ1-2	TGTGCCAGCAGCTTAGCGTTCGGGAGGGAGCACTATGGCTACACCTTC	CASSLAFGREHYGYTF
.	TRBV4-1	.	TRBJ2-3	TGCGCCAGCAGCGGACTTGCAGACTGGAAAACAGATACGCAGTATTTT	CASSGLADWKTDTQYF
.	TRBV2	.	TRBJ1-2	TGTGCCAGCAACCGGGATGGAAGGTTTTCTAGGGGCTACACCTTC	CASNRDGRFSRGYTF
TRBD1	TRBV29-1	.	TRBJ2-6	TGCAGCGTTGAAAGGGGGCGCCTCTCTGGGGCCAACGTCCTGACTTTC	CSVERGRLSGANVLTF
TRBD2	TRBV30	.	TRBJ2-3	TGTGCCTGGAGTCCGGGACTAGCGGGGGGGCCTGATACGCAGTATTTT	CAWSPGLAGGPDTQYF
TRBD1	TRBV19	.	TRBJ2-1	TGTGCCAGTAGTATCTGGACAGGGGGCAAAGAGGATGAGCAGTTCTTC	CASSIWTGGKEDEQFF
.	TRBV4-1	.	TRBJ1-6	TGCGCCAGCAGCCAAGTGGGGCAAAGGAATTCACCCCTCCACTTT	CASSQVGQRNSPLHF
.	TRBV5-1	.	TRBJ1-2	TGCGCCAGCAGCCCAGGGGTGGGCCTCTATGGCTACACCTTC	CASSPGVGLYGYTF
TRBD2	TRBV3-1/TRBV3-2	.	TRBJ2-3	TGTGCCAGCAGCCAAGTCGGGAGCGGGGGTAGCACAGATACGCAGTATTTT	CASSQVGSGGSTDTQYF
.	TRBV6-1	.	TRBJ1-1	TGTGCCAGCAGTGAATTACAGGAGCCGAACACTGAAGCTTTCTTT	CASSELQEPNTEAFF
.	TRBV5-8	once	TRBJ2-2	TGTGCCAGCAGCTTGGGACAGCTGAACACCGGGGAGCTGTTTTTT	CASSLGQLNTGELFF
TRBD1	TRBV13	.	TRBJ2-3	TGTGCCAGCAGCCCGGGACAGGCTAGCACAGATACGCAGTATTTT	CASSPGQASTDTQYF
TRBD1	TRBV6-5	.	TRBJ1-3	TGTGCCGGACAGGGGGCTTATGGAAACACCATATATTTT	CAGQGAYGNTIYF
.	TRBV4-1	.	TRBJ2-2	TGCGCCAGCAGCCACCTAGGAGGGACCAGCACCGGGGAGCTGTTTTTT	CASSHLGGTSTGELFF